A single sample is the source of the 30 T cell receptor beta chains below, sequenced in a study of T cells after yellow fever vaccination. TCRdb itself ran the 5' RACE reads through MiXCR, one entry per CDR3 protein. The data hold 300,000 to 400,000 distinct CDR3 sequences, with over 5% observed a single time. Sequenced material: PBMCs, taken 5 days after the yellow fever booster vaccination. The receptors derive from a man in his thirties or forties who received the YFV17D yellow fever vaccine.

This clonotype was seen at least ten times. This chain links TRBV29-1 with TRBJ2-1; perhaps D is TRBD1 or TRBD2 (5 bases each). V gave up 3 bases and J gave up 6 bases, with 18 bases separating them. The CDR3 runs to 15 residues. CDR1 and CDR2 from the germline V gene are SQVTM and ANQGSEA. As DNA, the CDR3 is TGCAGCGTTGATGGAAGGGACGGTGACCCCAATGAGCAGTTCTTC. This encodes CSVDGRDGDPNEQFF.

This clonotype was recorded at least ten times. The DNA for the CDR3 is TGTGCCAGCAGCGCTTCCCTTAAAGAGACCCAGTACTTC. Its protein product is CASSASLKETQYF. V is TRBV9 and J is TRBJ2-5; D uncertain. Germline assignment: CDR1 SGDLS and CDR2 YYNGEE. The CDR3 consists of 13 residues. Trimming pared 3 bases from V and 3 bases from J, leaving 9 bases between.

This clonotype has just a few counts. The rearrangement joins TRBV7-3 to TRBJ2-3; D is unresolved. V dropped 5 bases and J dropped 6 bases, with 15 bases sitting between them. From germline, CDR1 is SGHTA and CDR2 FQGTGA. The CDR3 is 14 amino acids. The CDR3 here is CASSLRPSKDTQYF. DNA of the CDR3: TGTGCCAGCAGCCTCCGCCCTTCGAAGGATACGCAGTATTTT.

Only a few counts were recorded for this clonotype. The V gene is TRBV4-3, the J gene TRBJ2-3; the match to TRBD2 covers 8 bases. Trimming removed 3 bases from V and 4 bases from J; junction bases left unmatched: 3. CDR1 and CDR2 from the germline V gene are LGHNA and YSLEER. The CDR3 totals 14 residues. The CDR3 region has the DNA TGCGCCAGCAGCCAGAGCGGGAGTGCAGATACGCAGTATTTT. It yields the protein CASSQSGSADTQYF.

This sequence joins TRBV10-3 and TRBJ2-3; no clear D gene. The CDR3 runs 15 residues. Germline V gives CDR1 ENHRY, CDR2 SYGVKD. V was trimmed by 0 bases and J by 2 bases, leaving 9 bases between them. DNA for the CDR3: TGTGCCATCAGTGAGTCCGACCATTACACAGATACGCAGTATTTT. This encodes CAISESDHYTDTQYF.

This clonotype turned up a few times. The J gene is TRBJ2-1, the V gene TRBV5-6; 7 nucleotides agree with TRBD2. The CDR3 contains 16 residues. Germline V gene sequence: CDR1 SGHDT, CDR2 YYEEEE. With V trimmed by 1 base and J by 2 bases, 6 bases remained unmatched. CDR3 amino acids: CASSLRIGLAYNEQFF. The CDR3 nucleotides read TGTGCCAGCAGCTTGCGTATTGGACTAGCCTACAATGAGCAGTTCTTC.

The chain couples TRBV14 to TRBJ2-5; D call uncertain. Trimming shortened V by 0 bases and J by 6 bases, and 5 bases separated the two germline ends. The CDR3 covers 12 residues. Germline assignment: CDR1 SGHDN and CDR2 FVKESK. The CDR3 DNA is TGTGCCAGCAGCCAAGATGGACAGACCCAGTACTTC. It encodes CASSQDGQTQYF.

This clonotype appeared many times. J is TRBJ2-2 and V is TRBV7-9; no clear D gene. This CDR3 is built from 14 residues. Germline CDR1 and CDR2: SEHNR and FQNEAQ (reference sequence). V lost 5 bases and J 2 bases, leaving 9 bases between the germline ends. CDR3 DNA sequence: TGTGCCAGCAGCCCCCGTTCTAACACCGGGGAGCTGTTTTTT. Translation gives CASSPRSNTGELFF.

This clonotype was detected a few times. The rearrangement links TRBV4-3 to TRBJ1-2; no reliable D call. The germline V and J ends were trimmed by 0 bases and 2 bases, with 7 bases remaining between them. CDR3 size: 14 residues. Germline V CDR1 and CDR2: LGHNA, YSLEER. CDR3 protein: CASSQDLGNYGYTF. DNA for the CDR3: TGCGCCAGCAGCCAAGACCTAGGGAACTATGGCTACACCTTC.

The table lists this clonotype with a few counts. The chain is built from TRBV20-1 and TRBJ1-1; D possibly corresponds to TRBD1 (5 bases). The CDR3 totals 14 residues. V gave up 6 bases and J gave up 3 bases, with 17 bases separating them. CDR1 is DFQATT and CDR2 is SNEGSKA in the germline V gene (reference sequence). The CDR3 spells CSASRGGSHTEAFF. The CDR3 coding sequence is TGCAGTGCGTCGAGGGGCGGGAGTCACACTGAAGCTTTCTTT.

This clonotype was seen more than once but under ten times. One junction end does not reproduce the germline sequence, and a read error may be involved. The V gene is TRBV7-7, the J gene TRBJ2-5; 9 bases fit TRBD1. The CDR3 has 15 amino acids. Germline CDR1 is SSHAT and CDR2 is FNYEAQ (reference sequence). The CDR3 protein is CASSSQLTGGGTQYF. The CDR3 DNA follows: TGTGCTAGCAGCTCACAACTGACAGGGGGTGGGACCCAGTACTTC.

This clonotype was seen ten or more times. The chain combines TRBV5-1 with TRBJ1-4, with TRBD1 matching over 7 bases. Germline V gene data show CDR1 as SGHRS and CDR2 as YFSETQ. J gave up 0 bases and V 1 base, and 3 bases lay outside the gene matches. The CDR3 is 16 amino acids. CDR3 in amino acids: CASSLNRGATNEKLFF. The CDR3 DNA follows: TGCGCCAGCAGCTTGAACAGGGGTGCAACTAATGAAAAACTGTTTTTT. Looking up the rest from reference TRBV5-1 and TRBJ1-4 gives the full variable domain: KAGVTQTPRYLIKTRGQQVTLSCSPISGHRSVSWYQQTPGQGLQFLFEYFSETQRNKGNFPGRFSGRQFSNSRSEMNVSTLELGDSALYLCASSLNRGATNEKLFFGSGTQLSVL.

This chain joins TRBV5-1 and TRBJ2-1; D remains unclear. The CDR3 contains 14 residues. The germline CDR1 and CDR2 sequences are SGHRS and YFSETQ. V lost 0 bases and J 7 bases, leaving 11 bases between the germline ends. The CDR3 DNA reads as TGCGCCAGCAGCTTGGGTAGGGTGAGGAATGAGCAGTTCTTC. Translating gives CASSLGRVRNEQFF. Supplemented by reference TRBV5-1 and TRBJ2-1, the full variable domain reads KAGVTQTPRYLIKTRGQQVTLSCSPISGHRSVSWYQQTPGQGLQFLFEYFSETQRNKGNFPGRFSGRQFSNSRSEMNVSTLELGDSALYLCASSLGRVRNEQFFGPGTRLTVL.

Many counts were recorded for this clonotype. The rearrangement joins TRBV5-1 to TRBJ2-7; TRBD1 aligns across 9 bases. V lost 6 bases and J lost 2; bases outside the gene matches: 12. The CDR3 is 16 amino acids. Germline assignment: CDR1 SGHRS and CDR2 YFSETQ. This CDR3 is CASTQTWDRDAYEQYF. CDR3 bases: TGCGCCAGCACCCAGACCTGGGACAGGGACGCCTACGAGCAGTACTTC.

This clonotype has only a few counts. The rearrangement joins TRBV5-1 to TRBJ1-1; 8 bases are shared with TRBD1. V lost 1 base, J lost 7 bases, and 12 bases stayed unmatched. Germline CDR1 reads SGHRS; CDR2 reads YFSETQ. The CDR3 is 16 residues long. CDR3 amino acids: CASSLRYGGDRGEAFF. The CDR3 DNA follows: TGCGCCAGCAGCTTGCGCTACGGGGGCGACAGGGGTGAAGCTTTCTTT.

This clonotype occurred many times. The chain uses TRBV25-1 and TRBJ2-7; TRBD1 or TRBD2 may be the D gene (5 bases each). CDR1 is MGHDK, CDR2 SYGVNS, per germline. Trimming left V 3 bases short and J 3 bases short, with 12 bases between. The CDR3 is made up of 14 amino acids. DNA for the CDR3: TGTGCCAGCAGTGAGTTGTTGGGGGACTACGAGCAGTACTTC. It translates to CASSELLGDYEQYF.

In its sample, this clonotype was seen many times. The rearrangement uses TRBV10-3 and TRBJ1-6, with 7 bases matching TRBD1. Germline V lookup: CDR1 ENHRY, CDR2 SYGVKD. V was pared by 10 bases and J by 4 bases, with 4 bases of the junction left unmatched. This CDR3 has 13 residues. CDR3 sequence reads: CATGQEYNSPLHF. Here the CDR3 DNA reads TGTGCCACCGGACAGGAGTATAATTCACCCCTCCACTTT.

In this sample, this clonotype turned up many times. The chain is built from TRBV7-2 and TRBJ2-3; 8 bases map to TRBD2. V shed 5 bases and J 7 bases; nucleotides not matched to a gene: 11. The CDR3 extends over 15 amino acids. Germline-derived CDR1 and CDR2 are SGHTA and FQGNSA. CDR3 protein: CASSPNGAGGHTQYF. The DNA for the CDR3 is TGTGCCAGCAGCCCCAATGGGGCGGGAGGCCATACGCAGTATTTT. Looking up the rest from reference TRBV7-2 and TRBJ2-3 gives the full variable domain: GAGVSQSPSNKVTEKGKDVELRCDPISGHTALYWYRQSLGQGLEFLIYFQGNSAPDKSGLPSDRFSAERTGGSVSTLTIQRTQQEDSAVYLCASSPNGAGGHTQYFGPGTRLTVL.

In this sample, this clonotype turned up a few times. The CDR3 sequence: CASSHVAGKETQYF. DNA for the CDR3: TGTGCCAGCAGCCACGTAGCGGGTAAAGAGACCCAGTACTTC. The chain uses TRBV3-1 and TRBJ2-5, with TRBD2 matching 7 bases. CDR3 length equals 14 residues. J was trimmed by 3 bases and V by 3 bases; bases with no gene match: 4. Germline CDR1 LGHDT, CDR2 YNNKEL (reference sequence).

This clonotype was observed a handful of times. CDR3 protein: CASSSQAGGSYEQYF. CDR3 bases: TGTGCCAGCAGTTCACAGGCGGGAGGGTCCTACGAGCAGTACTTC. V gene TRBV28 combines with J gene TRBJ2-7, with 9 bases identical to TRBD2. CDR1 MDHEN and CDR2 SYDVKM come from the germline V gene. CDR3 length: 15 residues. The V and J ends lost 4 bases and 1 base, in that order; junction bases with no gene match: 5.

A few counts support this clonotype. The chain uses TRBV9 and TRBJ2-1; D is uncertain. The length of the CDR3 is 13 residues. V was shortened by 3 bases and J by 6 bases, with 10 bases between the two germline ends. Germline lookup yields CDR1 SGDLS and CDR2 YYNGEE. CDR3 nucleotide sequence: TGTGCCAGCAGCGCCAGACTCGCCAATGAGCAGTTCTTC. Residues: CASSARLANEQFF.

Notes on this clonotype: A much larger clone is a single base away; this may be a read error. The CDR3 carries no conserved terminal phenylalanine or tryptophan, so it likely arises from a read error. The genes are TRBV6-5 and TRBJ2-1, with no clear D. Germline V CDR1 and CDR2: MNHEY, SVGAGI. The CDR3 totals 14 residues. V lost 3 bases to trimming and J lost 8 bases, with 14 bases between them. The DNA for the CDR3 is TGTGCCAGCAGTTATGACGGGCCTCGGGATGAGCAGTTCTCC. Translated: CASSYDGPRDEQFS.

In this sample, this clonotype turned up many times. This rearrangement joins TRBV5-1 to TRBJ1-2, with TRBD1 identical over 9 bases. CDR3 length: 15 residues. CDR1 is SGHRS, CDR2 YFSETQ, per germline. The trim removed 0 bases at V and 8 bases at J, leaving 8 bases unmatched. The CDR3 DNA reads TGCGCCAGCAGCTTGGCAAACGGACAGGGGACCGGCTACACCTTC. Protein sequence: CASSLANGQGTGYTF.

This clonotype was observed at least ten times. The rearrangement uses TRBV5-1 and TRBJ2-7, with a tentative D call TRBD1 (6 bases). In germline, CDR1 is SGHRS, CDR2 YFSETQ. With 0 bases removed from V and 2 bases from J, the gap between germline ends came to 12 bases. This CDR3 contains 15 residues. CDR3 loop: CASSLETGWAYEQYF. DNA of the CDR3: TGCGCCAGCAGCTTGGAAACAGGGTGGGCCTACGAGCAGTACTTC.

The sample holds many counts of this clonotype. The chain combines TRBV29-1 with TRBJ2-5, with 7 bases that match TRBD1. V dropped 5 bases and J dropped 4; count of bases not matched to a gene: 4. Germline V lookup: CDR1 SQVTM, CDR2 ANQGSEA. CDR3 length: 12 amino acids. The CDR3 loop is CSVHAGGETQYF. In nucleotides, the CDR3 is TGCAGCGTTCATGCAGGGGGAGAGACCCAGTACTTC.

This clonotype was detected ten times or more. This chain joins TRBV5-1 and TRBJ2-7; 10 nucleotides align to TRBD1. The CDR3 covers 14 residues. J was trimmed by 7 bases and V by 0 bases; bases with no gene match: 4. Germline CDR1 and CDR2: SGHRS and YFSETQ. The DNA for the CDR3 is TGCGCCAGCAGCTTGGGACAGGGGGCGGAAGAGCAGTACTTC. Its protein is CASSLGQGAEEQYF.

This clonotype was seen a few times. The rearrangement links TRBV9 to TRBJ2-2; tentative D call: TRBD1 (6 bases). V was shortened by 0 bases and J by 10 bases, with 16 bases between the two germline ends. Germline CDR1 reads SGDLS; CDR2 reads YYNGEE. The CDR3 runs 15 residues. The CDR3 here is CASSVAGGPDEELFF. The CDR3 coding sequence is TGTGCCAGCAGCGTAGCTGGGGGCCCCGATGAGGAGCTGTTTTTT.

This sequence joins TRBV5-1 and TRBJ2-3; no clear D. The germline gives CDR1 SGHRS, CDR2 YFSETQ. The CDR3 runs 14 residues. Trimming took off 7 bases at V and 3 bases at J, with 15 bases between the two ends. The CDR3 loop reads CASHLDGYTDTQYF. The CDR3 DNA sequence: TGCGCCAGCCACCTGGATGGGTATACAGATACGCAGTATTTT.

This clonotype was seen at least ten times. This chain links TRBV4-2 with TRBJ2-2, with D unresolved. The CDR3 runs to 14 residues. CDR1 is LGHNA and CDR2 is YNFKEQ in the germline V gene. V lost 3 bases, J lost 6 bases, and 11 bases lay in between. The DNA of the CDR3 is TGTGCCAGCAGCCAGTCTGGATATCCCGGGGAGCTGTTTTTT. This gives the protein CASSQSGYPGELFF.

This clonotype was seen a few times. The rearrangement joins TRBV5-1 to TRBJ2-1; D remains unclear. This CDR3 spans 13 amino acids. V lost 4 bases and J 4 bases, leaving 9 bases between the germline ends. The germline V gene encodes CDR1 SGHRS and CDR2 YFSETQ. CDR3 in amino acids: CASSIDKYNEQFF. The CDR3 coding sequence is TGCGCCAGCAGCATCGACAAATACAATGAGCAGTTCTTC.